This passage covers 4 T cell receptor beta chains from one sample sequenced in a study of prognosis after radiotherapy for stage I lung cancer. Genomic DNA was subjected to two-round multiplex PCR for amplification of TCR beta CDR3. The use of primers specific to each TRBV and TRBJ gene characterized first-round PCR. TCRdb analysed the multiplex PCR reads with MiXCR anew, one entry per CDR3 protein. Of 31,000 or so distinct CDR3 sequences in the sample, 48% are singletons; the top ten hold 16%. This specimen consisted of PBMCs, obtained before or after stereotactic body radiation therapy (not recorded which). The receptors stem from a donor over 45 with non-small cell lung cancer.

This chain uses TRBV20-1 with TRBJ2-5, with D unresolved. The CDR3 totals 15 residues. Germline values: CDR1 DFQATT, CDR2 SNEGSKA (reference sequence). Trimming removed 0 bases at V and 5 bases at J, with 16 bases between. CDR3 DNA sequence: TGCAGTGCTAGAGATTTGGTTCTCCCCGGGGAGACCCAGTACTTC. This encodes CSARDLVLPGETQYF.

This clonotype was recorded many times. J is TRBJ2-1 and V is TRBV12-3 or TRBV12-4, with TRBD2 identical over 15 bases. V was pared by 5 bases and J by 7 bases, with 3 bases of the junction left unmatched. The CDR3 sequence is 15 residues long. CDR3 loop: CASSPGTSGGNEQFF. The CDR3, as DNA: TGTGCCAGCAGTCCCGGGACTAGCGGGGGGAATGAGCAGTTCTTC.

Worth noting for this clonotype: A far larger clone is one nucleotide away, so this likely arose from a read error. The genes are TRBV28 and TRBJ2-2, with TRBD2 matching over 7 bases. This CDR3 has 16 residues. The trim removed 4 bases at V and 3 bases at J, leaving 8 bases unmatched. The germline CDR1 and CDR2 sequences are MDHEN and SYDVKM. The CDR3 sequence: CASSSRASGDTGELFF. CDR3 nucleotide sequence: TGTGCCAGCAGTTCCCGGGCTAGCGGAGACACCGGGGAGCTGTTTTTT.

The rearrangement uses TRBV4-1 and TRBJ2-5; the match to TRBD2 covers 12 bases. Germline values: CDR1 MGHRA, CDR2 YSYEKL. Unmatched junction bases numbered 10, after V lost 7 bases and J lost 4 bases. The CDR3 runs 16 residues. CDR3 in amino acids: CASIQTSGRNPETQYF. The DNA of the CDR3 is TGCGCCAGCATTCAGACTAGCGGGAGAAATCCAGAGACCCAGTACTTC.